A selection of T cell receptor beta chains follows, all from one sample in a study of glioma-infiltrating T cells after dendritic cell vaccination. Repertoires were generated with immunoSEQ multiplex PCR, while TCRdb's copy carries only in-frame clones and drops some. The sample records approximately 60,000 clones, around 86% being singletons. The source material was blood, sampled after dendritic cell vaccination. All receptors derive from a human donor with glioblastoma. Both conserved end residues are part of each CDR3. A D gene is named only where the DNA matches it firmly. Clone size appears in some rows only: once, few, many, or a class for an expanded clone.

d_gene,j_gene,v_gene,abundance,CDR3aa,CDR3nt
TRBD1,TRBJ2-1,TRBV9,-,CASSPPGTGYNEQFF,TGTGCCAGCAGCCCCCCCGGGACAGGATACAATGAGCAGTTCTTC
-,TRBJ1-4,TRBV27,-,CASRPQGYEKLFF,TGTGCCAGCAGACCCCAGGGTTATGAAAAACTGTTTTTT
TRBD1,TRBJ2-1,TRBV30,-,CALRSSIGFRGWTSAYNEQFF,TGTGCCTTGAGGTCCAGTATAGGTTTCAGGGGGTGGACGTCGGCGTATAATGAGCAGTTCTTC
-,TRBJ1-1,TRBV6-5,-,CASAYSGMNTEAFF,TGTGCCAGCGCCTACTCGGGGATGAACACTGAAGCTTTCTTT
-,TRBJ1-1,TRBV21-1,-,CASSNTWRVTEAFF,TGTGCCAGCAGCAATACCTGGAGGGTAACTGAAGCTTTCTTT
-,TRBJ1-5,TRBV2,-,CASSEEGGGSNQPQHF,TGTGCCAGCAGTGAAGAGGGGGGGGGAAGCAATCAGCCCCAGCATTTT
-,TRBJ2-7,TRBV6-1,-,CASSAPRTASLSSYEQYF,TGTGCCAGCAGTGCTCCGCGCACGGCTAGCCTCAGCTCCTACGAGCAGTACTTC
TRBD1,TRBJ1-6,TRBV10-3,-,CATRTGVNSPLHF,TGTGCCACCAGGACAGGGGTTAATTCACCCCTCCACTTT
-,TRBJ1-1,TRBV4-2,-,CASSSHREGNTEAFF,TGTGCCAGCAGCTCCCACCGGGAGGGGAACACTGAAGCTTTCTTT
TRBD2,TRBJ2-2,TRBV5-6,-,CASSLAWEGKGAGELFF,TGTGCCAGCAGCTTGGCTTGGGAGGGCAAGGGCGCCGGGGAGCTGTTTTTT
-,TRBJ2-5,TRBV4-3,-,CASSPGAQETQYF,TGCGCCAGCAGCCCGGGAGCGCAAGAGACCCAGTACTTC
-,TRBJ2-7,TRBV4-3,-,CASSQGATREWSYEQYF,TGCGCCAGCAGCCAAGGGGCGACTAGGGAGTGGTCCTACGAGCAGTACTTC
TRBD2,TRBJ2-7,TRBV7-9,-,CASSPPTGGTYEQYF,TGTGCCAGCAGCCCCCCGACGGGAGGCACCTACGAGCAGTACTTC
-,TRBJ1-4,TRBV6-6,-,CAGGGPELFF,TGTGCCGGGGGGGGGCCGGAACTGTTTTTT
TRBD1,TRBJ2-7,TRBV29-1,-,CSVERGDRDHEQYF,TGCAGCGTTGAACGAGGGGACAGGGACCACGAGCAGTACTTC
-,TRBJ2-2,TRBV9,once,CASSVAGGANTGELFF,TGTGCCAGCAGCGTAGCTGGTGGGGCAAACACCGGGGAGCTGTTTTTT
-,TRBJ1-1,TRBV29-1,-,CSVESEGNTEAFF,TGCAGCGTTGAGTCAGAGGGGAACACTGAAGCTTTCTTT
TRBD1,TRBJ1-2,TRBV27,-,CASSLGPEQGDYGYTF,TGTGCCAGCAGTTTAGGTCCGGAACAGGGGGACTATGGCTACACCTTC
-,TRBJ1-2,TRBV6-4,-,CASSDSDSPYGYTF,TGTGCCAGCAGTGACTCGGACAGCCCCTATGGCTACACCTTC
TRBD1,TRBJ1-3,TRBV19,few,CASSRDRPSSGNTIYF,TGTGCCAGTAGTAGGGACAGGCCGTCCTCTGGAAACACCATATATTTT
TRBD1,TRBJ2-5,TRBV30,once,CACPALKGAKTQYF,TGTGCCTGCCCTGCTCTTAAGGGGGCGAAGACCCAGTACTTC
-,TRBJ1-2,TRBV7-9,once,CASSPPGTHRNYGYTF,TGTGCCAGCAGCCCCCCCGGGACACATAGAAACTATGGCTACACCTTC
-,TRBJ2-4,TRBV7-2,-,CASSTGVAKNIQYF,TGTGCCAGCAGCACGGGGGTAGCCAAAAACATTCAGTACTTC
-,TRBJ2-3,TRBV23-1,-,CASAVNNRGAGSTDTQYF,TGCGCCAGCGCTGTGAACAACAGGGGCGCGGGGTCCACAGATACGCAGTATTTT
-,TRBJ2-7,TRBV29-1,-,CSVGAAYEQYF,TGCAGCGTGGGGGCGGCCTACGAGCAGTACTTC
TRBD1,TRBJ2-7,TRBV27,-,CASSKGAREQYF,TGTGCCAGCAGTAAGGGGGCGCGCGAGCAGTACTTC
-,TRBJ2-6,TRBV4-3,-,CASSQDSPAGRLSGANVLTF,TGCGCCAGCAGCCAAGATTCCCCGGCGGGCCGACTGTCTGGGGCCAACGTCCTGACTTTC
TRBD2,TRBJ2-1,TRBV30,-,CAWGGGSGLAAQGEQFF,TGTGCCTGGGGAGGAGGGTCCGGACTAGCGGCGCAGGGTGAGCAGTTCTTC